This TCR beta chain was documented in a study of T cell responses to AZD1222 COVID-19 vaccine. Produced via immunoSEQ multiplex PCR; TCRdb's table is partial and in-frame only. The table shows about 160,000 clones, with 80% to 95% occurring only once. Specimen: peripheral blood, collected 28 days after the second AZD1222 dose. This sequence originates from an adult who received the AZD1222 COVID-19 vaccine.

For the CDR3, the DNA is TGTGCCAGCAGTTACTCCGCGGGCCTTAACTATGGCTACACCTTC. It codes for CASSYSAGLNYGYTF. The V and J genes are TRBV6-2 or TRBV6-3 and TRBJ1-2; D not resolved. The germline CDR1 and CDR2 sequences are MNHEY and SVGEGT. The CDR3 runs to 15 residues. Trimming cost V 0 bases and J 1 base, with 9 bases left between them.